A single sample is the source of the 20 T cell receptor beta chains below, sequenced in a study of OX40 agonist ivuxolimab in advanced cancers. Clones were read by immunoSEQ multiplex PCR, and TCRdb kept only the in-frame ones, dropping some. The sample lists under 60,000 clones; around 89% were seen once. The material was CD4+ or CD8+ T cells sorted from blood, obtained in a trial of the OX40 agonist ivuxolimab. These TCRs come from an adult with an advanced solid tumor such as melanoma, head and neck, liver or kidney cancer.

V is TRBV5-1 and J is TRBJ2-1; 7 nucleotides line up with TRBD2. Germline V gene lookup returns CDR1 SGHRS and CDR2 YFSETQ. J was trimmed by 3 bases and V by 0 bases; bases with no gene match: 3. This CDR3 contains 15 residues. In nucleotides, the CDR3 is TGCGCCAGCAGCTTGGAACTAGCGAACTACAATGAGCAGTTCTTC. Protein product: CASSLELANYNEQFF.

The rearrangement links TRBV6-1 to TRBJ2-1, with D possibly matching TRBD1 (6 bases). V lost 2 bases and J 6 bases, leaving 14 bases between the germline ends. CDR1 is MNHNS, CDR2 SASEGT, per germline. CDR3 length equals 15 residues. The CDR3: CASSETRWTVNEQFF. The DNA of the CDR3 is TGTGCCAGCAGTGAAACCAGATGGACAGTCAATGAGCAGTTCTTC.

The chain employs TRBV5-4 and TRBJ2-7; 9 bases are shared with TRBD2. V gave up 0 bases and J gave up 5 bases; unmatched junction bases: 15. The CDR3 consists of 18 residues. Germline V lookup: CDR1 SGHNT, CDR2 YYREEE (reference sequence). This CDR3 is CASSLAVLAGAPSNEQYF. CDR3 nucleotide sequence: TGTGCCAGCAGCTTGGCCGTGTTAGCGGGAGCCCCCTCAAACGAGCAGTACTTC.

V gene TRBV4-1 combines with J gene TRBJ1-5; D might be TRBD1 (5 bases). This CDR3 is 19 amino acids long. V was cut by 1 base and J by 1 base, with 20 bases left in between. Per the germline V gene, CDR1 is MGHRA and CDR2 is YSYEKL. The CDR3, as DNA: TGCGCCAGCAGCCAAGGATTTATTCGGAGGGCAGGGAGCAATCAGCCCCAGCATTTT. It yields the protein CASSQGFIRRAGSNQPQHF.

The CDR3 reads CASSERQSSEQYF. The CDR3 nucleotides read TGTGCCAGCAGCGAGAGACAGTCTAGCGAGCAGTACTTC. The chain combines TRBV9 with TRBJ2-7; tentatively, D is TRBD1 (5 bases). V lost 3 bases and J 6 bases, leaving 13 bases between the germline ends. The CDR3 extends over 13 amino acids. Germline loops: CDR1 SGDLS, CDR2 YYNGEE.

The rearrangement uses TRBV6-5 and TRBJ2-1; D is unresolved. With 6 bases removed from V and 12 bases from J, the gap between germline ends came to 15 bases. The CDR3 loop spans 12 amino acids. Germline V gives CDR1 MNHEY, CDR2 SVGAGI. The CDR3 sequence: CASSDKLFGQFF. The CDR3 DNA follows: TGTGCCAGCAGCGACAAATTATTTGGGCAGTTCTTC.

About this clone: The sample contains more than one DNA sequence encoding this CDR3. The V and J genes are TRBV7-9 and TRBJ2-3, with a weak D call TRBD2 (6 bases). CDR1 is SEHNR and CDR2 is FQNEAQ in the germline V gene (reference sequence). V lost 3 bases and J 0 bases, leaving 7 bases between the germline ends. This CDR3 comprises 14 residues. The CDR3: CASSLSGSTDTQYF. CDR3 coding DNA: TGTGCCAGCAGCTTGAGCGGGAGCACAGATACGCAGTATTTT.

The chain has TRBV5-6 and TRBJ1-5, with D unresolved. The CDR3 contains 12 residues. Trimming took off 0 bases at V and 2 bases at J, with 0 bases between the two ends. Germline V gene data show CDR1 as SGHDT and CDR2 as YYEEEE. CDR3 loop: CASSLGNQPQHF. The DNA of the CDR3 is TGTGCCAGCAGCTTGGGCAATCAGCCCCAGCATTTT.

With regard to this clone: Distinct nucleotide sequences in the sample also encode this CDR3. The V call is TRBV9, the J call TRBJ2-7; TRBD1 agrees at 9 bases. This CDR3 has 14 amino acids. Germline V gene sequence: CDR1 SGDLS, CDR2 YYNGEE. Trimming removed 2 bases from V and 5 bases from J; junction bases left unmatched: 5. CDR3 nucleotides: TGTGCCAGCAGCGTCGCGGACAGGGGCCACGAGCAGTACTTC. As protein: CASSVADRGHEQYF.

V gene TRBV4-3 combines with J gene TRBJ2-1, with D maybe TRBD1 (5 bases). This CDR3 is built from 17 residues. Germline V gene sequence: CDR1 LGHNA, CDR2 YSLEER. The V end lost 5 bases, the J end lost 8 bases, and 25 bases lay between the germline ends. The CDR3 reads CASSEAWGIRPGDEQFF. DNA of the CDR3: TGCGCCAGCAGCGAAGCCTGGGGCATCCGCCCCGGCGATGAGCAGTTCTTC.

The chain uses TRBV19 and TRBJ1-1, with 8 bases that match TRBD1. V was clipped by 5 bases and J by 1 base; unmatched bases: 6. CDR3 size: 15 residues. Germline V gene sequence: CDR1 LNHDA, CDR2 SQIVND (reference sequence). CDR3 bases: TGTGCCAGTAGTGCAGGGGGCGCGGGGAACACTGAAGCTTTCTTT. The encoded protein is CASSAGGAGNTEAFF.

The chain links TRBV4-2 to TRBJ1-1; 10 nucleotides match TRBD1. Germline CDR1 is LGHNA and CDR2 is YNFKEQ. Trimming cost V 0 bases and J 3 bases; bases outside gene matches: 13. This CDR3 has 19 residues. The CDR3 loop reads CASSQDKNRDRGLDTEAFF. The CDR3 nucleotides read TGTGCCAGCAGCCAAGACAAAAACCGGGACAGGGGTTTGGACACTGAAGCTTTCTTT.

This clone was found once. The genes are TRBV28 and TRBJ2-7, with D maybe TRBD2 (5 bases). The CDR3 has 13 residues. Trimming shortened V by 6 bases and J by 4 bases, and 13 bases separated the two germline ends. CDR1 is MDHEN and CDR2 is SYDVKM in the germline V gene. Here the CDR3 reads CASSTPRGYEQYF. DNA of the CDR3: TGTGCCAGCAGCACCCCCCGGGGATACGAGCAGTACTTC.

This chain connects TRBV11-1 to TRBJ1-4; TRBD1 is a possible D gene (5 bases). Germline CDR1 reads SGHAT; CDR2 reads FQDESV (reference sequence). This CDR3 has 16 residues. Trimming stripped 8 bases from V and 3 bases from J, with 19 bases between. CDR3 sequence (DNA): TGTGCCAGCGGACTAACGGGACGTTCGCCTAATGAAAAACTGTTTTTT. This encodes CASGLTGRSPNEKLFF. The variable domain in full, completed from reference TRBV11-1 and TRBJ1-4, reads EAEVAQSPRYKITEKSQAVAFWCDPISGHATLYWYRQILGQGPELLVQFQDESVVDDSQLPKDRFSAERLKGVDSTLKIQPAELGDSAMYLCASGLTGRSPNEKLFFGSGTQLSVL.

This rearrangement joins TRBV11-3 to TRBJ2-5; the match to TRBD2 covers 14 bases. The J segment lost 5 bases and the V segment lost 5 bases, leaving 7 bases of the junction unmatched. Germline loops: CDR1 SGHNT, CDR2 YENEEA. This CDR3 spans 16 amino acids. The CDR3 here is CASSPGTSGSGETQYF. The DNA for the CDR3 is TGTGCCAGCAGCCCGGGGACTAGCGGGAGTGGGGAGACCCAGTACTTC.

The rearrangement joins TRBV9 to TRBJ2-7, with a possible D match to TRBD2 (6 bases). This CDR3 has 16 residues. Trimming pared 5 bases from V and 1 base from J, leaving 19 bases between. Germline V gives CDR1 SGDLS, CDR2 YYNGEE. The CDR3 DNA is TGTGCCAGCAGTCCACGGGCGCGGGATGGATCCTACGAGCAGTACTTC. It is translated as CASSPRARDGSYEQYF.

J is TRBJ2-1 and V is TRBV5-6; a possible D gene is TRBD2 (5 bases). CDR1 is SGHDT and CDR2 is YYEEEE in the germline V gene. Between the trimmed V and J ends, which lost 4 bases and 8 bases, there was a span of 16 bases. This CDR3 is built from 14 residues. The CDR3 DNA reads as TGTGCCAGCAGCGGAGGACCGCAGCACCATGAGCAGTTCTTC. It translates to CASSGGPQHHEQFF. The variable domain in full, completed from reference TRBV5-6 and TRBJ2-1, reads DAGVTQSPTHLIKTRGQQVTLRCSPKSGHDTVSWYQQALGQGPQFIFQYYEEEERQRGNFPDRFSGHQFPNYSSELNVNALLLGDSALYLCASSGGPQHHEQFFGPGTRLTVL.

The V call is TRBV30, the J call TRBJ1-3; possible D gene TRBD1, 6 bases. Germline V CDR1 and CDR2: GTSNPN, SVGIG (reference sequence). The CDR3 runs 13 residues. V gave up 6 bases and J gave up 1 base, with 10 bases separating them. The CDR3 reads CACRDKSGNTIYF. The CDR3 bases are TGTGCCTGTAGGGACAAGTCTGGAAACACCATATATTTT.

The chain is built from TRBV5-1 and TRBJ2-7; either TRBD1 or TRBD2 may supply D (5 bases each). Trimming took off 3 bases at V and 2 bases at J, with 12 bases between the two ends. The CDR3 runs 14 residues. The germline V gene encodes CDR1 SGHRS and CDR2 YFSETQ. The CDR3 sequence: CASSSGTLTYEQYF. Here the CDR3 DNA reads TGCGCCAGCAGCTCCGGGACCCTCACCTACGAGCAGTACTTC.

The CDR3 reads CASTWDPTSYEQYF. CDR3 coding DNA: TGTGCCAGCACTTGGGATCCTACCTCCTACGAGCAGTACTTC. The rearrangement links TRBV2 to TRBJ2-7; the D is unclear. V shed 7 bases and J shed 0 bases, with 13 bases lying between them. This CDR3 has 14 amino acids. Germline V CDR1 and CDR2: SNHLY, FYNNEI.